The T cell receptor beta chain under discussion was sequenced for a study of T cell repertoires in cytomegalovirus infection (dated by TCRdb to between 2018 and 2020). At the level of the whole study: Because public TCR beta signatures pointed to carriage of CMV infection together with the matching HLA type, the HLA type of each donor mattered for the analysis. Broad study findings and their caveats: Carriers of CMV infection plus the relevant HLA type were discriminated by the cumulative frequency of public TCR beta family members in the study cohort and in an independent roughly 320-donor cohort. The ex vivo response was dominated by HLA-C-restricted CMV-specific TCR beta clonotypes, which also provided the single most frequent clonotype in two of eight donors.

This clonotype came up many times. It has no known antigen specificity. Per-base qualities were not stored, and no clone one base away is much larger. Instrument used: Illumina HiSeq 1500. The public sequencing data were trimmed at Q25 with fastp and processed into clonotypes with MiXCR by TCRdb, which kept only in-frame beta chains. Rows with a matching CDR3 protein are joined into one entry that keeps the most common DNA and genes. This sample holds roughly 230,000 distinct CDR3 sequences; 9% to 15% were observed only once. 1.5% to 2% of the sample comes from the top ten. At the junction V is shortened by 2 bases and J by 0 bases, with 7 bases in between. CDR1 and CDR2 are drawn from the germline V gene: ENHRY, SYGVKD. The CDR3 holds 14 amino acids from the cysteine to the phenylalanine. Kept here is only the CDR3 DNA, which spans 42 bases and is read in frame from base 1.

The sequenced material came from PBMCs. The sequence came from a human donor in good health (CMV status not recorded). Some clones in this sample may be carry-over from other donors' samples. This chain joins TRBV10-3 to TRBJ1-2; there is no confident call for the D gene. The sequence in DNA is TGTGCCATCAGTGAGACGCCCGCTAACTATGGCTACACCTTC. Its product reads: CAISETPANYGYTF.